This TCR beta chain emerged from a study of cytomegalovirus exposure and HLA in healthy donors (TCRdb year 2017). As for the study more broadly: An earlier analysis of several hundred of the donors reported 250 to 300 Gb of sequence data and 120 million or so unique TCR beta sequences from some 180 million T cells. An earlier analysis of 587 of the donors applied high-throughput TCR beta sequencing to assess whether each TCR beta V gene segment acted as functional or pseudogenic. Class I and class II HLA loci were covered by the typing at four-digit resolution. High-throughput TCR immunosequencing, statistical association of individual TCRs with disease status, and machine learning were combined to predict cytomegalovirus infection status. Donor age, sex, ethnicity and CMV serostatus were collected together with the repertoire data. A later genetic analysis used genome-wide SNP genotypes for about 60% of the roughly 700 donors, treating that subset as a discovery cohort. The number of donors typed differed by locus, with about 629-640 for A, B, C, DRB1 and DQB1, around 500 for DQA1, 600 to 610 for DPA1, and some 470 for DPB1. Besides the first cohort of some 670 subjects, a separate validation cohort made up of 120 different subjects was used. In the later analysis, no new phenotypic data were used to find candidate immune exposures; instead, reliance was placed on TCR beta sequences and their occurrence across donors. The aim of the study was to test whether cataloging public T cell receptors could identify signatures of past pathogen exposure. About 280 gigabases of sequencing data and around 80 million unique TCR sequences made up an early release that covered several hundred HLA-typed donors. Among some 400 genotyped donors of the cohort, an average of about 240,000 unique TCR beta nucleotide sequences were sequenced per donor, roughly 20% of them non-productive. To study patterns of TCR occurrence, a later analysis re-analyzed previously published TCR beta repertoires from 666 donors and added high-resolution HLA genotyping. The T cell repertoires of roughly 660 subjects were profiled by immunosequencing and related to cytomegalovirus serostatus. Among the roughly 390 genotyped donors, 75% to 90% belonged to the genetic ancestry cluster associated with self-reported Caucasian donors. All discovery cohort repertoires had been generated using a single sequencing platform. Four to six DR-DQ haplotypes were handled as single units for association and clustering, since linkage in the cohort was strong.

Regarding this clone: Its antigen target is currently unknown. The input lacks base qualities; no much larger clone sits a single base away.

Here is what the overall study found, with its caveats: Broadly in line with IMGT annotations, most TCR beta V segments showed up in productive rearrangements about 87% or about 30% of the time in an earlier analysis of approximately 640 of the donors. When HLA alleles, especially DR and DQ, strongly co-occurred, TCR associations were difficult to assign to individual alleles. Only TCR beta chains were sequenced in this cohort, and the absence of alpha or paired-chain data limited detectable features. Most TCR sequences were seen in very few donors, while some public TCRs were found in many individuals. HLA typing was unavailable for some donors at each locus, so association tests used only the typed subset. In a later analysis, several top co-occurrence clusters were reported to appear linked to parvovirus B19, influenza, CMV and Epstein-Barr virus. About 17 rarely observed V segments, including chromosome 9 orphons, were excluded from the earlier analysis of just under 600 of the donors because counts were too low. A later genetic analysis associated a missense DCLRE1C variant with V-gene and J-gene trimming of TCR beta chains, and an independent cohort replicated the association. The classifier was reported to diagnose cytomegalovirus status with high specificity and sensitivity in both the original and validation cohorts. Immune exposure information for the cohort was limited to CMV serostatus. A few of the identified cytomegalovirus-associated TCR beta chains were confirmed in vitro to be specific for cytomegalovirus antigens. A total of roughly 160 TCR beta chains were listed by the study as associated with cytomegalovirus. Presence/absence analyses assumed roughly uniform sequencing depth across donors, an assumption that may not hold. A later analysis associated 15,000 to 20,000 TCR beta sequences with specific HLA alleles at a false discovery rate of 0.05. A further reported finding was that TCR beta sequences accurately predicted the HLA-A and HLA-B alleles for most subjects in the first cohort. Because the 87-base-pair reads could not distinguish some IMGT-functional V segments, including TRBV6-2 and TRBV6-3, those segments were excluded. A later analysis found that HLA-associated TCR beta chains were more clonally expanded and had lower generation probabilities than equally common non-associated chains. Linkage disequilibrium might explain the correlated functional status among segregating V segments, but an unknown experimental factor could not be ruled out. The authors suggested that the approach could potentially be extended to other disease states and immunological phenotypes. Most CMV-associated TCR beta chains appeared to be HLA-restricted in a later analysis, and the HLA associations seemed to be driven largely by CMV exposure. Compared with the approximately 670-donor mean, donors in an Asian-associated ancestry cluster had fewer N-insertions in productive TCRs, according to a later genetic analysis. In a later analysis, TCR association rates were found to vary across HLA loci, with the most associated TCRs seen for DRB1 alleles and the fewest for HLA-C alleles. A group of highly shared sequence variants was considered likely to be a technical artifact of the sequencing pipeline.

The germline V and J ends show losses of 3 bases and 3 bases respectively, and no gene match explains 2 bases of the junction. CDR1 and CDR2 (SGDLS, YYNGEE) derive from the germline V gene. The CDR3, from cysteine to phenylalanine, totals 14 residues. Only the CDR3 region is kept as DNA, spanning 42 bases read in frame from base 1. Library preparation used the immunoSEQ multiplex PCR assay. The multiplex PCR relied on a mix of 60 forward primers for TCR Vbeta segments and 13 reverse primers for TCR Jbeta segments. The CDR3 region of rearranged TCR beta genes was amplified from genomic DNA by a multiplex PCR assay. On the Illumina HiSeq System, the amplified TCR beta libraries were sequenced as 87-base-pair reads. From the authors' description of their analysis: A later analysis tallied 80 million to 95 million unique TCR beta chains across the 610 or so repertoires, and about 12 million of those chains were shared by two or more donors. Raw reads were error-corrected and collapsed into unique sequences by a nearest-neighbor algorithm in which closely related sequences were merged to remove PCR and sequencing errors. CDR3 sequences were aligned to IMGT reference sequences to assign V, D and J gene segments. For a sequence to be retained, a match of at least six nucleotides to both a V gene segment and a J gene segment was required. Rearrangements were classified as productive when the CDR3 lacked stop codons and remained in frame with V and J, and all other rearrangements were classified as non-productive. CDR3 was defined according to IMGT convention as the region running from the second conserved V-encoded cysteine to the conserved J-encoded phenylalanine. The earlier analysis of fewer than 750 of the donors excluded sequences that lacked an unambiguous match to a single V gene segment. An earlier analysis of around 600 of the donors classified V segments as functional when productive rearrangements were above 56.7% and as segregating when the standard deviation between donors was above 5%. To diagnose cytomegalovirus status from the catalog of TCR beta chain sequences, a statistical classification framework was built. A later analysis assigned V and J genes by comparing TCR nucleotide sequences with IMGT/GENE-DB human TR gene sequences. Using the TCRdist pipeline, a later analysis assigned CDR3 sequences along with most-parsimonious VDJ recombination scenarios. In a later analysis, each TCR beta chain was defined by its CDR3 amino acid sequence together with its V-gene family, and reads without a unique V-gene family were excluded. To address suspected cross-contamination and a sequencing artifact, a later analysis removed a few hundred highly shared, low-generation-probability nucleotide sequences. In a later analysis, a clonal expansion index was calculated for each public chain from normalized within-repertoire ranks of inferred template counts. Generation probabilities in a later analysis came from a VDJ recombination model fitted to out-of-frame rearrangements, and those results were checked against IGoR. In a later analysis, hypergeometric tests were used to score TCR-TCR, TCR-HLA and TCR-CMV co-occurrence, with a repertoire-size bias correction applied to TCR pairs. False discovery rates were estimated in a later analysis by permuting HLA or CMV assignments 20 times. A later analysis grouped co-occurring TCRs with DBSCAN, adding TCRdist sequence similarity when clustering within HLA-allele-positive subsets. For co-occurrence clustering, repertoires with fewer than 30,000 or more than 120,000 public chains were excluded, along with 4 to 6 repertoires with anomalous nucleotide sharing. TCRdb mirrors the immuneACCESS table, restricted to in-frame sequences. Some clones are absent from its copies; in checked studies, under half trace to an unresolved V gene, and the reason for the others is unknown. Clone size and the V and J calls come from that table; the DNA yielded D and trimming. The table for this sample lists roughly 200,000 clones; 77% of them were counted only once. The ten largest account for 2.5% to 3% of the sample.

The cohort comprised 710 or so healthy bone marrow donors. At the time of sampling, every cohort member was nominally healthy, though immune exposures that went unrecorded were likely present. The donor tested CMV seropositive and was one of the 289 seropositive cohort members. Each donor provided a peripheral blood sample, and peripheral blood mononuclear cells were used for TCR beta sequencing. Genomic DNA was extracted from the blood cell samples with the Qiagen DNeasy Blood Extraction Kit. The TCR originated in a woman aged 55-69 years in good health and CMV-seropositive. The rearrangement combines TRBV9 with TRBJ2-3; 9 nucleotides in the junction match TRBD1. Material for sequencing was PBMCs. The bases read TGTGCCAGCAGCGCAGGACAGGGGACAGATACGCAGTATTTT. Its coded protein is CASSAGQGTDTQYF. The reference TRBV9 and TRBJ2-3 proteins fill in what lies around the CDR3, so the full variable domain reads DSGVTQTPKHLITATGQRVTLRCSPRSGDLSVYWYQQSLDQGLQFLIQYYNGEERAKGNILERFSAQQFPDLHSELNLSSLELGDSALYFCASSAGQGTDTQYFGPGTRLTVL.